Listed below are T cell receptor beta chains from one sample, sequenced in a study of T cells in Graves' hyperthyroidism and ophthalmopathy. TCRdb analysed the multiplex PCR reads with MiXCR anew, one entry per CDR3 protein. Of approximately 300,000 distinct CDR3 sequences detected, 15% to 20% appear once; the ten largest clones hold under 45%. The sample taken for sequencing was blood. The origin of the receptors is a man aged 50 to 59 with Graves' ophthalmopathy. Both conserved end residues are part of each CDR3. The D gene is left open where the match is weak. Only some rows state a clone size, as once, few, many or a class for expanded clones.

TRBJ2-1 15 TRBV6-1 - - TGTGCCAGCAGTGAGATAGCTGGGTCCTACAATGAGCAGTTCTTC CASSEIAGSYNEQFF
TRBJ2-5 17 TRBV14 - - TGTGCCAGCAGCCCCCGAGCGGTCTTACCAAGAGAAGAGACCCAGTACTTC CASSPRAVLPREETQYF
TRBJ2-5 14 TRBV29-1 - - TGCAGCGTTGATCTGGGAATGGACCAAGAGACCCAGTACTTC CSVDLGMDQETQYF
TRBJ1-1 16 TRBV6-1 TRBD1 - TGTGCCAGCAGTAAAAATACTGGACAGGGAGGGACTGAAGCTTTCTTT CASSKNTGQGGTEAFF
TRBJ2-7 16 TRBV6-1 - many TGTGCCAGCAGTCCCCGTTTGTGGGACACTGCCTACGAGCAGTACTTC CASSPRLWDTAYEQYF
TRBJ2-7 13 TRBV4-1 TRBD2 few TGCGCCAGCAGCCAAGGACTAGCGAGCGAGCAGTACTTC CASSQGLASEQYF
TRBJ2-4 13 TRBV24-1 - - TGTGCCACCAGTGATGACTCGAGGGACATTCAGTACTTC CATSDDSRDIQYF
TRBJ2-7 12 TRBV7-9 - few TGTGCCAGCAGCTTAGCCGGGTGGGAGCAGTACTTC CASSLAGWEQYF
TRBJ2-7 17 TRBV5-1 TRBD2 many TGCGCCAGCAGCTTGGCCGGGACTAGCGGGAGACGGAACGAGCAGTACTTC CASSLAGTSGRRNEQYF
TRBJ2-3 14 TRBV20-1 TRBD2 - TGCAGTGCTCCTGGGACTAGCGGGAGCTATACGCAGTATTTT CSAPGTSGSYTQYF
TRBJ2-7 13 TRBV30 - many TGTGCCTGGAGGCAACCCGGGATTTACGAGCAGTACTTC CAWRQPGIYEQYF
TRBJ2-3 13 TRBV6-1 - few TGTGCCAGCAGTCTCCATGGAGGGGATACGCAGTATTTT CASSLHGGDTQYF
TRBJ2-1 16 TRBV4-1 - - TGCGCCAGCAGCCGGTTACAGGGCGGCTCCTACAATGAGCAGTTCTTC CASSRLQGGSYNEQFF
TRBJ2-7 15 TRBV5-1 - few TGCGCCAGCAGCTTGGCCACAGGGAGCTCCTACGAGCAGTACTTC CASSLATGSSYEQYF
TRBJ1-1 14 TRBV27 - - TGTGCCAGCAAGTGGGGGGCGAGTTGGCCTGAAGCTTTCTTT CASKWGASWPEAFF
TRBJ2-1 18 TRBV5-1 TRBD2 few TGCGCCAGCAGCTTGGCGAGTGTAGCGGGAATCCCCCACAATGAGCAGTTCTTC CASSLASVAGIPHNEQFF
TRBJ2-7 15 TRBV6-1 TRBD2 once TGTGCCAGCTGCCAAAGCGGGAGAGTCTCCTACGAGCAGTACTTC CASCQSGRVSYEQYF
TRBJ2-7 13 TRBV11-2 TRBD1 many TGTGCCAGCAGCTTCGACAGGGCGGACGAGCAGTACTTC CASSFDRADEQYF
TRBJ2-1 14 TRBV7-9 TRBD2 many TGTGCCAGCAGCCCCGGGGGGGTTCAGAATGAGCAGTTCTTC CASSPGGVQNEQFF
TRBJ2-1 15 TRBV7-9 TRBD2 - TGTGCCAGCAGCCCCAGCGGGACCCCTTGGGATGAGCAGTTCTTC CASSPSGTPWDEQFF
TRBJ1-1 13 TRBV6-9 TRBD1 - TGTGCCAGCAGTTATCAGGGGGAGGATGAAGCTTTCTTT CASSYQGEDEAFF
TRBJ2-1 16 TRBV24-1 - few TGTGCCACCAGTGATCCAGGGGTTAGCTCCTACAATGAGCAGTTCTTC CATSDPGVSSYNEQFF
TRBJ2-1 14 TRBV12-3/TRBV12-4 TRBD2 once TGTGCCAGCAGTGGTGGGGGGGATTACAATGAGCAGTTCTTC CASSGGGDYNEQFF
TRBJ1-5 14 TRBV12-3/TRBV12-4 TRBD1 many TGTGCCAGCAGTCATACAGGGGACCGTCAGCCCCAGCATTTT CASSHTGDRQPQHF
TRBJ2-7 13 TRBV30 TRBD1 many TGTGCCTGGAGTGGACAGGGGACGGGGGAGCAGTACTTC CAWSGQGTGEQYF
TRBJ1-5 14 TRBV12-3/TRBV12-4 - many TGTGCCAGCAGTTTAGCTGGGGATGATCAGCCCCAGCATTTT CASSLAGDDQPQHF
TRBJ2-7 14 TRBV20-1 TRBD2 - TGCAGTGCTACGCTACTAGCGGGACCCTACGAGCAGTACTTC CSATLLAGPYEQYF
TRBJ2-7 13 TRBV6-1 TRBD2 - TGTGCCAGCAGGAGCGGGAACTACTACGAGCAGTACTTC CASRSGNYYEQYF
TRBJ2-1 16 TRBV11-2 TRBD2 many TGTGCCAGCAGCTTAGAGGTTAGCGGGCGATACAATGAGCAGTTCTTC CASSLEVSGRYNEQFF
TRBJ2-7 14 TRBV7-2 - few TGTGCCAGCAGCTTACGTAAGGGAACCTACGAGCAGTACTTC CASSLRKGTYEQYF
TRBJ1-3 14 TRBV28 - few TGTGCCAGCAGCTTGACTGGGTCTGGAAACACCATATATTTT CASSLTGSGNTIYF
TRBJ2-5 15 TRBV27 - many TGTGCCAGCAGTTTGGGGGTCTTACCGGCGGAGACCCAGTACTTC CASSLGVLPAETQYF